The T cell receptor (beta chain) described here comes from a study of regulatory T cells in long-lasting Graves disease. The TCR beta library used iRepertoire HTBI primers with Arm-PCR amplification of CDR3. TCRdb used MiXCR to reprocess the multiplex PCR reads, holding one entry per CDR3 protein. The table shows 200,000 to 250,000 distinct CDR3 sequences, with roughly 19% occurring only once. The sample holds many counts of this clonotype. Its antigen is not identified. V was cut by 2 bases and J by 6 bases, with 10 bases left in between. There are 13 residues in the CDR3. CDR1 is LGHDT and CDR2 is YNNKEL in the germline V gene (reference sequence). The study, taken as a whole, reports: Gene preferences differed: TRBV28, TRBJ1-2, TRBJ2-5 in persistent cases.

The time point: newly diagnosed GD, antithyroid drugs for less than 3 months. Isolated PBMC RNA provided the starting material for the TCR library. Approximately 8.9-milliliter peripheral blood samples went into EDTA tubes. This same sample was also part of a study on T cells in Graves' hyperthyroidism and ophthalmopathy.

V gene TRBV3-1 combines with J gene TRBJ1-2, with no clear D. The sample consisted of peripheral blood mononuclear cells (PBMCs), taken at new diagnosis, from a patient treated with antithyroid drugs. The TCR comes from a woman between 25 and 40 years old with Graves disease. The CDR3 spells CASSQKQRDGYTF. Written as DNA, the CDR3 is TGTGCCAGCAGCCAAAAACAGAGAGATGGCTACACCTTC.